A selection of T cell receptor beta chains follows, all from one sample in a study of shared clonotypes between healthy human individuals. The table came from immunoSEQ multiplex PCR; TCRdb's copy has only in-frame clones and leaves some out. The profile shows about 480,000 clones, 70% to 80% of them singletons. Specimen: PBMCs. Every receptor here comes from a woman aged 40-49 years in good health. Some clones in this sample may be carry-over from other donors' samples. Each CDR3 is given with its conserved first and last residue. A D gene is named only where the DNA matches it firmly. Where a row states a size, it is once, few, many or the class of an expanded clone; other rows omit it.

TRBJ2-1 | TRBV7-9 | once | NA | CAIPGLTYNEQFF | TGTGCGATCCCGGGACTCACGTACAATGAGCAGTTCTTC
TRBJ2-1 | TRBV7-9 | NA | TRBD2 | CASSFTSGSYNEQFF | TGTGCCAGCAGCTTCACTAGCGGTTCCTACAATGAGCAGTTCTTC
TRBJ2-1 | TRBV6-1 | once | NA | CASSELVAGFNNEQFF | TGTGCCAGCAGTGAATTGGTGGCGGGATTTAACAATGAGCAGTTCTTC
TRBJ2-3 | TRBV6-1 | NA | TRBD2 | CASSPLADTDTQYF | TGTGCCAGCAGTCCACTAGCGGACACAGATACGCAGTATTTT
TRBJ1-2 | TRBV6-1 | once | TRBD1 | CASTTLMRQGTGYTF | TGTGCCAGCACCACTCTTATGAGACAGGGTACTGGCTACACCTTC
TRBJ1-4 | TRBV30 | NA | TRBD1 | CAWSLGQGFEKLFF | TGTGCCTGGAGTCTCGGACAGGGGTTTGAAAAACTGTTTTTT
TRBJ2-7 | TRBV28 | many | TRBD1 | CASSFDRGANYEQYF | TGTGCCAGCAGTTTCGACAGGGGGGCTAACTACGAGCAGTACTTC
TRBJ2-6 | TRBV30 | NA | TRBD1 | CAWYRDRGLAGANVLTF | TGTGCCTGGTACCGGGACAGGGGGCTGGCTGGGGCCAACGTCCTGACTTTC
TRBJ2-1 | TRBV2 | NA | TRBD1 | CASTPDRGERNEQFF | TGTGCCAGCACACCCGACAGGGGGGAGAGAAATGAGCAGTTCTTC
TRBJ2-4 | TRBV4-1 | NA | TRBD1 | CASSQPGQGGIQYF | TGCGCCAGCAGCCAGCCGGGACAGGGAGGCATTCAGTACTTC
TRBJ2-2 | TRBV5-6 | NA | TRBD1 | CASSGTAANTGELFF | TGTGCCAGCAGCGGGACAGCAGCGAACACCGGGGAGCTGTTTTTT
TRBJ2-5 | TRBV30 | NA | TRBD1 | CAWYRGEETQYF | TGTGCCTGGTACAGGGGCGAGGAGACCCAGTACTTC
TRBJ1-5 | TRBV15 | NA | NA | CATSRDVGAKYQPQHF | TGTGCCACCAGCAGAGATGTTGGGGCTAAGTATCAGCCCCAGCATTTT
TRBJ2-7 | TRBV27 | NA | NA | CASSWQPSYEQYF | TGTGCCAGCAGTTGGCAGCCTTCCTACGAGCAGTACTTC
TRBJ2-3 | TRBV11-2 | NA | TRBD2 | CASSVAGTRATDTQYF | TGTGCCAGCAGCGTTGCCGGGACTAGAGCCACAGATACGCAGTATTTT
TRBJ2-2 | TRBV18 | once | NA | CASSPRQGVTGELFF | TGTGCCAGCTCACCAAGGCAGGGAGTCACCGGGGAGCTGTTTTTT
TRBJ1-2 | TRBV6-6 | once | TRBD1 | CASSGTGGNYGYTF | TGTGCCAGCAGTGGGACAGGGGGCAACTATGGCTACACCTTC
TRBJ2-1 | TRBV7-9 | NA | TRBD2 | CASSSTSGRANEQFF | TGTGCCAGCAGCTCGACTAGCGGGAGAGCCAATGAGCAGTTCTTC
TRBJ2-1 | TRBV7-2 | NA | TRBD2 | CASSLDGGRAYNEQFF | TGTGCCAGCAGCTTAGACGGCGGGAGGGCGTACAATGAGCAGTTCTTC
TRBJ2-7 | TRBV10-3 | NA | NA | CATHSVGALDEQYF | TGTGCCACCCATAGCGTCGGGGCTTTAGACGAGCAGTACTTC
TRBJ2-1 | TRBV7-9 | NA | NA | CASSLRLEQFF | TGTGCCAGCAGCCTCAGGCTTGAGCAGTTCTTC
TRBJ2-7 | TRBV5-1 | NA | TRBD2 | CASSSGLAGDEQYF | TGCGCCAGCAGCTCGGGACTAGCGGGAGACGAGCAGTACTTC
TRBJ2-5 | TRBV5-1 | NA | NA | CASSIPPGARETQYF | TGCGCCAGCAGCATCCCACCGGGGGCCAGGGAGACCCAGTACTTC
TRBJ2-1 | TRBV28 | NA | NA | CASSLWLVGNEQFF | TGTGCCAGCAGTTTATGGTTGGTGGGCAATGAGCAGTTCTTC
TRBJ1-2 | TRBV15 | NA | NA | CATSRDSTFYGYTF | TGTGCCACCAGCAGAGATTCTACCTTCTATGGCTACACCTTC
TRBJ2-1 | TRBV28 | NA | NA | CASRRGRGNEQFF | TGTGCCAGTCGAAGGGGTAGGGGCAATGAGCAGTTCTTC
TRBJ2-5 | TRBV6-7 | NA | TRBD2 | CASLRLAGEETQYF | TGTGCCAGCCTTAGGCTAGCGGGAGAAGAGACCCAGTACTTC
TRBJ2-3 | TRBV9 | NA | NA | CASSYTDTQYF | TGTGCCAGCAGCTACACAGATACGCAGTATTTT
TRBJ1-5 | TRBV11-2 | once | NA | CASSLRLEQPQHF | TGTGCCAGCAGCTTACGACTAGAACAGCCCCAGCATTTT
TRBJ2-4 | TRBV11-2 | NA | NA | CASSLNRDGGAKNIQYF | TGTGCCAGCAGCTTAAACCGGGACGGGGGAGCCAAAAACATTCAGTACTTC
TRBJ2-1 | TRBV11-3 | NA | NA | CASSLDLASYNEQFF | TGTGCCAGCAGCTTAGATCTGGCGTCCTACAATGAGCAGTTCTTC
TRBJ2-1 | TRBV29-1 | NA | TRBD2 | CSVRLAGGGREFF | TGCAGCGTTCGACTAGCGGGAGGGGGCCGGGAGTTCTTC
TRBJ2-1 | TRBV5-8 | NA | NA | CASLGNEQFF | TGTGCCAGCCTAGGAAATGAGCAGTTCTTC
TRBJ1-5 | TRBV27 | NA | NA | CASSLRYSNQPQHF | TGTGCCAGCAGTTTAAGGTATAGCAATCAGCCCCAGCATTTT
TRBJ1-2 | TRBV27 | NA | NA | CARTKRTAPYGYTF | TGTGCGAGAACCAAAAGGACAGCCCCATATGGCTACACCTTC
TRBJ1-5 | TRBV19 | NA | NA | CASSPRQPNQPQHF | TGTGCCAGTAGTCCGAGACAGCCTAATCAGCCCCAGCATTTT
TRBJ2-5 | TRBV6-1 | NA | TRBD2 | CASTGLAGSQETQYF | TGTGCCAGCACGGGACTAGCGGGCTCCCAAGAGACCCAGTACTTC
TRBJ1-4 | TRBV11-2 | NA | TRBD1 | CASSFRQGKGNEKLFF | TGTGCCAGCAGTTTTCGACAGGGAAAAGGTAATGAAAAACTGTTTTTT
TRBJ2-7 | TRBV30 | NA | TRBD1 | CAWTPDRAYEQYF | TGTGCCTGGACCCCCGACAGGGCCTACGAGCAGTACTTC